The T cell receptor (beta chain) under discussion was sequenced for a study of brain T cells in children with intractable seizures. This clone was seen just once. TCRdb keeps only in-frame clones here, not all; method: immunoSEQ multiplex PCR. This table has 340,000 or so clones, more than 85% appearing once. Time point: blood from clinic visit 5 months post-surgery; TSC patient then seizure free. Before surgery, patients took at least one anti-epileptic drug. The CDR3 is 14 amino acids. The junction had 5 bases not matched to a gene; V was cut back by 5 bases and J by 2 bases. Germline V gene sequence: CDR1 SQVTM, CDR2 ANQGSEA.

The source was peripheral blood, collected more than 4 months after surgery. This chain connects TRBV29-1 to TRBJ2-2; 7 nucleotides line up with TRBD1. The origin of this receptor is a boy under two years old with tuberous sclerosis and intractable seizures. CDR3 amino acids: CSVQRGQNTGELFF. In DNA, the CDR3 is TGCAGCGTTCAGAGGGGGCAAAACACCGGGGAGCTGTTTTTT.